This T cell receptor beta chain derives from a study of early T cells in non-severe SARS-CoV-2 infection. Looking at the study overall: Chains were unpaired, as sequencing was done on bulk RNA from unsorted whole blood. Whole-study results and caveats: Reliance on VDJdb matching favored anti-spike CD8 responses; private and CD4 specificities were missed.

On this clonotype itself: Antigen unknown.

V dropped 3 bases and J dropped 1 base, with 10 bases sitting between them. This CDR3 contains 15 residues. Unique molecular identifier tags were affixed to discrete cDNA molecules. TCRdb recomputed calls from the 5' RACE reads with MiXCR, one row per CDR3 protein. Altogether about 70,000 distinct CDR3 sequences are present, 10% to 15% being singletons, with the ten largest covering around 16%. The rearrangement uses TRBV12-3 or TRBV12-4 and TRBJ2-4, with D tentatively TRBD2 (5 bases). The origin of this receptor is an adult who was a healthcare worker with PCR-confirmed SARS-CoV-2 infection or an uninfected control (not recorded which). The donor label of this sample is uncertain. The sample here was whole blood, taken at baseline. CDR3 loop: CASSLGRGAKNIQYF. DNA for the CDR3: TGTGCCAGCAGTTTGGGGAGAGGGGCCAAAAACATTCAGTACTTC.